The next 27 T cell receptor beta chains were all read from a single sample in a study of T cells in Graves' hyperthyroidism and ophthalmopathy. Amplification targeted TCR beta CDR3 regions from RNA transcripts. HTBI primers were used for first-round RT-PCR of the TCR CDR3. TCRdb re-analysed the multiplex PCR reads in MiXCR, keeping a single row per CDR3 protein. The table includes about 710,000 distinct CDR3 sequences, about 15% detected once. The source material was blood. These receptors all come from a man aged 18-30 years with Graves' hyperthyroidism.

For this clonotype: A much larger clonotype is one base distant, so this may be a read error. The chain carries TRBV7-2 and TRBJ1-2; D call uncertain. Per germline, CDR1 SGHTA and CDR2 FQGNSA. V shed 3 bases and J shed 7 bases, with 15 bases lying between them. The CDR3 extends over 14 amino acids. CDR3 protein: CASSFRAETCGYTF. The CDR3 DNA sequence: TGTGCCAGCAGCTTCAGAGCAGAAACCTGTGGCTACACCTTC.

A few counts support this clonotype. The V and J genes are TRBV7-9 and TRBJ1-1; possibly TRBD1 for D (5 bases). The CDR3 contains 17 residues. Germline V gives CDR1 SEHNR, CDR2 FQNEAQ (reference sequence). The V end lost 3 bases, the J end lost 1 base, and 18 bases lay between the germline ends. The CDR3 coding sequence is TGTGCCAGCAGCTTTAGGCAACTTGACAGCGAGAACACTGAAGCTTTCTTT. It codes for CASSFRQLDSENTEAFF.

The V call is TRBV20-1, the J call TRBJ2-1; the D is unclear. The germline V and J ends were trimmed by 0 bases and 3 bases, with 15 bases remaining between them. Germline values: CDR1 DFQATT, CDR2 SNEGSKA (reference sequence). This CDR3 has 16 amino acids. In DNA form, the CDR3 reads TGCAGTGCTAGAGAGTTTCGGCAGAGTCGCTACAATGAGCAGTTCTTC. It yields the protein CSAREFRQSRYNEQFF.

The chain has TRBV15 and TRBJ1-6; D is possibly TRBD1 (5 bases). This CDR3 has 14 residues. The germline V gene encodes CDR1 LNHNV and CDR2 YYDKDF (reference sequence). V lost 2 bases to trimming and J lost 11 bases, with 13 bases between them. CDR3 DNA: TGTGCCACCAGCAGATCGGGCGGGGGAGCACCCCTCCACTTT. Translating it yields CATSRSGGGAPLHF.

This clonotype was found a few times. This chain connects TRBV29-1 to TRBJ2-5; no clear D gene. CDR3 length: 12 amino acids. Germline CDR1 SQVTM, CDR2 ANQGSEA. Trimming stripped 1 base from V and 3 bases from J, with 6 bases between. The CDR3 protein is CSVEGFKETQYF. For the CDR3, the DNA is TGCAGCGTTGAAGGGTTCAAAGAGACCCAGTACTTC.

This clonotype was detected only a few times. The chain recombines TRBV7-2 with TRBJ2-7; D is possibly TRBD2 (6 bases). The V gene's germline CDR1 is SGHTA and CDR2 FQGNSA. This CDR3 region has 13 residues. The V end lost 3 bases, the J end lost 7 bases, and 13 bases lay between the germline ends. The CDR3 region is CASSFLASAEQYF. The CDR3 DNA follows: TGTGCCAGCAGCTTCCTAGCTAGCGCAGAGCAGTACTTC.

This clonotype was found many times. V is TRBV12-3 or TRBV12-4 and J is TRBJ1-6, with D hard to call. V lost 3 bases and J 14 bases, leaving 17 bases between the germline ends. The CDR3 loop spans 14 amino acids. The CDR3 DNA is TGTGCCAGCAGTTTTGTCGTCTCGGGTGTCACCCTCCACTTT. This gives the protein CASSFVVSGVTLHF.

A remark on this clonotype: The junction does not match germline at one end; this may be a read error. This chain connects TRBV7-2 to TRBJ2-5; D is undetermined. The CDR3 spans 14 residues. Germline CDR1 and CDR2: SGHTA and FQGNSA. CDR3 sequence: CARSLVRVQETQYF. The CDR3 nucleotides are TGTGCCCGCAGCTTAGTACGGGTGCAAGAGACCCAGTACTTC.

This clonotype was observed many times. V gene TRBV3-1 combines with J gene TRBJ2-3; D is perhaps TRBD1 or TRBD2 (5 bases each). The CDR3 is 14 residues long. The germline V and J ends were trimmed by 1 base and 5 bases, with 10 bases remaining between them. CDR1 and CDR2 from the germline V gene are LGHDT and YNNKEL (reference sequence). The CDR3 sequence is CASSQAGRLDTQYF. The CDR3 DNA reads TGTGCCAGCAGCCAAGCGGGACGACTAGATACGCAGTATTTT.

This clonotype was found many times. The chain uses TRBV3-1 and TRBJ1-1, with TRBD1 matching 9 bases. CDR3 size: 13 residues. The J segment lost 9 bases and the V segment lost 6 bases, leaving 8 bases of the junction unmatched. Germline V gives CDR1 LGHDT, CDR2 YNNKEL (reference sequence). CDR3: CASSLQYRGQAFF. The CDR3 DNA follows: TGTGCCAGCAGTCTACAATACAGGGGGCAAGCTTTCTTT. The variable domain in full, completed from reference TRBV3-1 and TRBJ1-1, reads DTAVSQTPKYLVTQMGNDKSIKCEQNLGHDTMYWYKQDSKKFLKIMFSYNNKELIINETVPNRFSPKSPDKAHLNLHINSLELGDSAVYFCASSLQYRGQAFFGQGTRLTVV.

The gene calls are TRBV7-2 and TRBJ1-1; D might be TRBD1 (6 bases). Germline-derived CDR1 and CDR2 are SGHTA and FQGNSA. V lost 2 bases and J lost 10, with 11 bases in between. CDR3 length: 12 residues. This CDR3 reads CASSLNGRGAFF. Written as DNA, the CDR3 is TGTGCCAGCAGCTTAAACGGCAGGGGAGCTTTCTTT.

In its sample, this clonotype was seen a few times. This sequence joins TRBV9 and TRBJ2-1; D is undetermined. Per the germline V gene, CDR1 is SGDLS and CDR2 is YYNGEE. The CDR3 contains 15 residues. Trimming left V 2 bases short and J 4 bases short, with 13 bases between. CDR3 sequence reads: CASSVEHHQYNEQFF. The CDR3 nucleotides are TGTGCCAGCAGCGTCGAGCACCATCAGTACAATGAGCAGTTCTTC.

The rearrangement joins TRBV30 to TRBJ1-2; tentatively, D is TRBD1 (6 bases). With 5 bases removed from V and 3 bases from J, the gap between germline ends came to 13 bases. CDR3 size: 13 residues. Germline V gives CDR1 GTSNPN, CDR2 SVGIG (reference sequence). This chain's CDR3 is CAWGGTRDYGYTF. The CDR3 DNA follows: TGTGCCTGGGGAGGGACACGGGACTATGGCTACACCTTC. Supplemented by reference TRBV30 and TRBJ1-2, the full variable domain reads SQTIHQWPATLVQPVGSPLSLECTVEGTSNPNLYWYRQAAGRGLQLLFYSVGIGQISSEVPQNLSASRPQDRQFILSSKKLLLSDSGFYLCAWGGTRDYGYTFGSGTRLTVV.

Only a few counts were recorded for this clonotype. The rearrangement joins TRBV4-3 to TRBJ1-1, with D tentatively TRBD1 (5 bases). The CDR3 runs to 14 residues. Germline V lookup: CDR1 LGHNA, CDR2 YSLEER. V was shortened by 4 bases and J by 4 bases, with 13 bases between the two germline ends. The DNA of the CDR3 is TGCGCCAGCAGCCCGGGAGATGGGGCCACTGAAGCTTTCTTT. Residues: CASSPGDGATEAFF.

The genes are TRBV18 and TRBJ2-1; 12 nucleotides line up with TRBD1. This CDR3 has 17 amino acids. Germline CDR1 KGHSH, CDR2 LQKENI. V shed 2 bases and J 9 bases; nucleotides not matched to a gene: 11. The CDR3 reads CASSPISSGQGAAEQFF. In nucleotides, the CDR3 is TGTGCCAGCTCACCAATATCCTCGGGACAGGGGGCGGCTGAGCAGTTCTTC. Combining the CDR3 with reference TRBV18 and TRBJ2-1 gives the whole variable domain NAGVMQNPRHLVRRRGQEARLRCSPMKGHSHVYWYRQLPEEGLKFMVYLQKENIIDESGMPKERFSAEFPKEGPSILRIQQVVRGDSAAYFCASSPISSGQGAAEQFFGPGTRLTVL.

The table lists this clonotype with a few counts. V and J are TRBV6-2 or TRBV6-3 and TRBJ1-1; the D is unclear. The germline V gene encodes CDR1 MNHEY and CDR2 SVGEGT. This CDR3 is 12 amino acids long. V was pared by 2 bases and J by 5 bases, with 6 bases between. CDR3 in amino acids: CASSYVGTEAFF. The CDR3 DNA sequence: TGTGCCAGCAGTTACGTGGGAACTGAAGCTTTCTTT.

This clonotype was counted a few times. The chain is built from TRBV9 and TRBJ1-2; a weak D match, TRBD1 (5 bases). Trimming took off 4 bases at V and 7 bases at J, with 11 bases between the two ends. CDR1 and CDR2 (germline): SGDLS, YYNGEE. The CDR3 loop spans 12 amino acids. CDR3 in DNA: TGTGCCAGCAGCCGGGGCGCGGGTGGCTACACCTTC. Its protein is CASSRGAGGYTF.

This clonotype was picked up many times. This chain uses TRBV2 with TRBJ1-1, with 7 bases fitting TRBD1. V shed 9 bases and J 0 bases; nucleotides not matched to a gene: 4. The germline gives CDR1 SNHLY, CDR2 FYNNEI. This CDR3 has 13 amino acids. CDR3 loop: CARGDRVNTEAFF. CDR3 DNA: TGTGCCAGGGGAGACAGGGTGAACACTGAAGCTTTCTTT. The complete variable domain, with remaining parts taken from reference TRBV2 and TRBJ1-1, reads EPEVTQTPSHQVTQMGQEVILRCVPISNHLYFYWYRQILGQKVEFLVSFYNNEISEKSEIFDDQFSVERPDGSNFTLKIRSTKLEDSAMYFCARGDRVNTEAFFGQGTRLTVV.

This clonotype was seen ten or more times. V is TRBV2 and J is TRBJ2-5, with D tentatively TRBD2 (5 bases). Germline CDR1 and CDR2: SNHLY and FYNNEI. The CDR3 length is 15 residues. V was pared by 3 bases and J by 3 bases, with 14 bases between. The CDR3 spells CASSDGPGYEETQYF. CDR3 in DNA: TGTGCCAGCAGTGACGGACCGGGATACGAAGAGACCCAGTACTTC.

The gene calls are TRBV20-1 and TRBJ2-3; maybe TRBD2 (6 bases). Germline CDR1 DFQATT, CDR2 SNEGSKA (reference sequence). The CDR3 runs 15 residues. Trimming stripped 5 bases from V and 2 bases from J, with 17 bases between. This CDR3 is CSAPRAGTSTDTQYF. CDR3 coding DNA: TGCAGTGCTCCTAGGGCCGGGACTTCCACAGATACGCAGTATTTT.

This clonotype has ten or more counts. The J gene is TRBJ2-7, the V gene TRBV12-3 or TRBV12-4; D unresolved. The germline V and J ends were trimmed by 2 bases and 2 bases, with 10 bases remaining between them. The CDR3 is 14 residues long. Here the CDR3 reads CASSLIGPAYEQYF. Written as DNA, the CDR3 is TGTGCCAGCAGTTTAATCGGGCCGGCCTACGAGCAGTACTTC.

This clonotype was detected many times. This chain joins TRBV6-1 and TRBJ2-1; 7 positions agree with TRBD1. J lost 10 bases, V lost 5 bases, and 11 bases had no gene match. The CDR3 length is 14 residues. Germline V gives CDR1 MNHNS, CDR2 SASEGT. The CDR3 sequence: CASSSGTVGWEQFF. The CDR3 coding sequence is TGTGCCAGCAGTTCCGGGACAGTGGGGTGGGAGCAGTTCTTC.

This clonotype was counted ten times or more. The J gene is TRBJ2-3, the V gene TRBV28, with 7 bases identical to TRBD1. The CDR3 loop spans 14 amino acids. Germline loops: CDR1 MDHEN, CDR2 SYDVKM. Trimming took 6 bases from V and 0 from J; bases not matched to a gene: 3. In DNA form, the CDR3 reads TGTGCCAGCAGCTCGACAGGGAGCACAGATACGCAGTATTTT. As protein: CASSSTGSTDTQYF.

As for this clonotype: The junction departs from germline at one end; a sequencing error may be responsible. The chain couples TRBV10-1 to TRBJ2-5; a possible D gene is TRBD2 (6 bases). CDR3 length equals 12 residues. CDR1 and CDR2 from the germline V gene are WNHNN and SYGVQD (reference sequence). The CDR3 is CASSDLAPEDDF. Written as DNA, the CDR3 is TGCGCCAGCAGTGACCTAGCGCCCGAGGACGACTTC.

This clonotype was seen repeatedly, ten times or more. V usage is TRBV28 and J usage is TRBJ2-2; 9 bases line up with TRBD2. V shed 7 bases, J shed 4 bases, and the junction held 4 bases outside the gene matches. Germline CDR1 reads MDHEN; CDR2 reads SYDVKM. This CDR3 spans 14 amino acids. CDR3 sequence: CASNAGGLTGELFF. Written as DNA, the CDR3 is TGTGCCAGCAATGCGGGAGGGCTCACCGGGGAGCTGTTTTTT.

The sample holds many counts of this clonotype. This chain uses TRBV28 with TRBJ2-7; tentative D call: TRBD1 (6 bases). Looked up from germline, CDR1 is MDHEN and CDR2 is SYDVKM. The CDR3 is made up of 14 amino acids. The V end was cut by 8 bases, the J end by 0 bases, with 14 bases between. The CDR3 loop is CASYPAGDSYEQYF. The CDR3 DNA sequence: TGTGCCAGCTACCCGGCAGGGGACTCCTACGAGCAGTACTTC.

This clonotype was observed a few times. The genes are TRBV6-9 and TRBJ2-3, with 7 nucleotides matching TRBD2. The CDR3 runs 15 residues. The V gene end was trimmed by 3 bases and the J gene end by 9 bases; junction bases not matched to a gene: 12. Germline V gene sequence: CDR1 MNHGY, CDR2 SVAAGI. The CDR3 DNA sequence: TGTGCCAGCAGTTACTCGAAGAGGGACTACCGAACGCAGTATTTT. Its translation: CASSYSKRDYRTQYF.